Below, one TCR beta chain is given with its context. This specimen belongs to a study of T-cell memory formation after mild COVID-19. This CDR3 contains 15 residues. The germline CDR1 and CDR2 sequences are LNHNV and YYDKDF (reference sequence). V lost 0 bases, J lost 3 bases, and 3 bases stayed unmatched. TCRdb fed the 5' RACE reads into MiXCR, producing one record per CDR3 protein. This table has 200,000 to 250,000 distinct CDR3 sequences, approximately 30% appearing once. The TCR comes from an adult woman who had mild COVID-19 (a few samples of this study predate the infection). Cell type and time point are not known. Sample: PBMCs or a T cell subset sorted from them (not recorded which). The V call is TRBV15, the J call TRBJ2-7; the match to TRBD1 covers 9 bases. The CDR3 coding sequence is TGTGCCACCAGCAGAGAGGGGGACAGGGACTACGAGCAGTACTTC. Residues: CATSREGDRDYEQYF.